This TCR beta chain was obtained from a study of cytomegalovirus exposure and HLA in healthy donors (dated by TCRdb to about 2017). The study in broad terms: In an earlier analysis of under 750 of the donors, 250 to 350 Gb of sequence data and 117 million unique TCR beta sequences from 180 million or so T cells were reported. Roughly 300 gigabases of sequencing data and 70 million to 95 million unique TCR sequences made up an early release that covered 500 to 700 HLA-typed donors. Of the 300 to 400 genotyped donors, over 70% fell in the genetic ancestry cluster associated with self-reported Caucasian donors. The study aimed to test whether cataloging public T cell receptors could reveal signatures of past pathogen exposure. The study profiled the T cell repertoires of 500 to 800 subjects by immunosequencing and related them to cytomegalovirus serostatus. Besides the first cohort of 550 to 750 subjects, a separate validation cohort made up of some 110 different subjects was used. High-throughput TCR immunosequencing, statistical association of individual TCRs with disease status, and machine learning were combined to predict cytomegalovirus infection status. A later analysis re-examined previously published TCR beta repertoires from roughly 650 donors and added high-resolution HLA genotyping to investigate patterns of TCR occurrence. Rather than using new phenotypic data, the later analysis identified candidate immune exposures from TCR beta sequences and from how often those sequences occurred across donors. An earlier analysis of some 600 of the donors applied high-throughput TCR beta sequencing to assess whether each TCR beta V gene segment acted as functional or pseudogenic. Alongside the repertoire data, information on donor age, sex, ethnicity and CMV serostatus was compiled. In a later genetic analysis, genome-wide SNP genotypes for about three fifths of the roughly 670 donors were used, and that subset was treated as a discovery cohort. All discovery cohort repertoires had been generated on a single sequencing platform. HLA typing included class I and class II loci at four-digit resolution. The number of donors typed differed by locus, with 629-630 for A, B, C, DRB1 and DQB1, around 560 for DQA1, 600 to 610 for DPA1, and about 450 for DPB1. Four to six DR-DQ haplotypes were handled as single units for association and clustering, since linkage in the cohort was strong. Among 350 to 400 genotyped donors of the cohort, an average of around 240,000 unique TCR beta nucleotide sequences were sequenced per donor, roughly a sixth of them non-productive. Study-wide conclusions, independent of this receptor: Because some donors lacked HLA typing at each locus, the association tests relied only on the typed subset. In a later analysis, 15,000 to 20,000 TCR beta sequences were associated with specific HLA alleles at a false discovery rate of 0.05. A further reported finding was that TCR beta sequences accurately predicted the HLA-A and HLA-B alleles for most subjects in the first cohort. A group of highly shared sequence variants was considered likely to be a technical artifact of the sequencing pipeline. The presence/absence analyses assumed that sequencing depth was roughly uniform across donors, and that assumption may not be true. The authors suggested that the approach could potentially be extended to other disease states and immunological phenotypes. The earlier analysis of fewer than 750 of the donors excluded 15 to 20 rarely observed V segments, including chromosome 9 orphons, because counts were too low. The study listed 164 TCR beta chains as associated with cytomegalovirus. In a later analysis, the rate of TCR association differed among HLA loci, with DRB1 alleles having the most associated TCRs and HLA-C alleles having the fewest. CMV serostatus was the only immune exposure information available for the cohort. In a later genetic analysis, a missense DCLRE1C variant was associated with V-gene and J-gene trimming of TCR beta chains, and the association was replicated in an independent cohort. In vitro tests confirmed that a few of the cytomegalovirus-associated TCR beta chains recognize cytomegalovirus antigens. Some IMGT-functional V segments, including TRBV6-2 and TRBV6-3, could not be distinguished by the 87-base-pair reads and were therefore excluded. In both the original and validation cohorts, the classifier was reported to diagnose cytomegalovirus status with high specificity and sensitivity. Several of the top co-occurrence clusters appeared to be linked to parvovirus B19, influenza, CMV and Epstein-Barr virus, according to a later analysis. When HLA alleles, especially DR and DQ, strongly co-occurred, attributing TCR associations to individual alleles was difficult. Most CMV-associated TCR beta chains appeared to be HLA-restricted in a later analysis, and the HLA associations seemed to be driven largely by CMV exposure. In a later analysis, HLA-associated TCR beta chains were found to be more clonally expanded and to have lower generation probabilities than equally common non-associated chains. Only TCR beta chains were sequenced in this cohort, and the absence of alpha or paired-chain data limited detectable features. A later genetic analysis reported fewer N-insertions in productive TCRs among donors in an Asian-associated ancestry cluster than the roughly 620-donor mean. Correlated functional status among segregating V segments might be attributable to linkage disequilibrium, but an unknown experimental factor could not be ruled out. In an earlier analysis of more than 450 of the donors, most TCR beta V segments were observed in productive rearrangements about 87% or about 30% of the time, broadly matching IMGT annotations. Across donors, most TCR sequences were observed very rarely, whereas some public TCRs were present in many individuals.

In total, roughly 710 healthy bone marrow donors made up the cohort. Cohort members were all nominally healthy when sampled, although unrecorded immune exposures were likely present. The donor was CMV seronegative and was included in the group of several hundred seronegative cohort members. Each donor provided a peripheral blood sample, and peripheral blood mononuclear cells were used for TCR beta sequencing. The Qiagen DNeasy Blood Extraction Kit was used to extract genomic DNA from the blood cell samples. The library was made by the immunoSEQ multiplex PCR assay. For the multiplex PCR, a mixture combining 60 forward primers for TCR Vbeta segments and 13 reverse primers for TCR Jbeta segments was used. The CDR3 region of rearranged TCR beta genes was amplified from genomic DNA with a multiplex PCR assay. Amplified TCR beta libraries were sequenced as 87-base-pair reads on the Illumina HiSeq System. In the original analysis: A later analysis counted tens of millions of unique TCR beta chains across the 550 to 700 repertoires, and roughly 11 million of these chains were shared by at least two donors. Raw reads were error-corrected and collapsed into unique sequences with a nearest-neighbor algorithm that merged closely related sequences to remove PCR and sequencing errors. To assign V, D and J gene segments, CDR3 sequences were aligned to IMGT reference sequences. For a sequence to be retained, a match of at least six nucleotides to both a V gene segment and a J gene segment was required. A rearrangement counted as productive if the CDR3 had no stop codons and remained in frame with V and J, and every other rearrangement counted as non-productive. CDR3 was defined by IMGT convention, running from the second conserved V-encoded cysteine to the conserved J-encoded phenylalanine. Sequences without an unambiguous match to a single V gene segment were excluded from the earlier analysis of approximately 600 of the donors. An earlier analysis of 587 of the donors called V segments functional above 56.7% productive rearrangements and segregating when the between-donor standard deviation exceeded 5%. A statistical classification framework was built to diagnose cytomegalovirus status from the catalog of TCR beta chain sequences. In a later analysis, TCR nucleotide sequences were compared against IMGT/GENE-DB human TR gene sequences so that V and J genes could be assigned. Using the TCRdist pipeline, a later analysis assigned CDR3 sequences along with most-parsimonious VDJ recombination scenarios. In a later analysis, every TCR beta chain was defined by the combination of its CDR3 amino acid sequence and its V-gene family, and reads without a unique V-gene family were dropped. A later analysis removed several hundred highly shared, low-generation-probability nucleotide sequences to deal with suspected cross-contamination and a sequencing artifact. A later analysis calculated a clonal expansion index for each public chain from normalized within-repertoire ranks of inferred template counts. Generation probabilities in a later analysis came from a VDJ recombination model fitted to out-of-frame rearrangements, and those results were checked against IGoR. A later analysis scored TCR-TCR, TCR-HLA and TCR-CMV co-occurrence with hypergeometric tests, applying a repertoire-size bias correction to TCR pairs. False discovery rates were estimated in a later analysis by permuting HLA or CMV assignments 20 times. In a later analysis, co-occurring TCRs were grouped with DBSCAN, and TCRdist sequence similarity was added when clustering was performed within HLA-allele-positive subsets. Repertoires with fewer than 30,000 or more than 120,000 public chains, plus five repertoires with anomalous nucleotide sharing, were excluded from co-occurrence clustering. Here the immuneACCESS table is served through TCRdb, limited to in-frame sequences with V and J called. Missing clones are a known gap in these copies; in checked studies unresolved V genes cover under half, and the rest lacks a known reason. That table is the source of V, J and clone size, and D and trimming were worked out from the DNA. This sample lists 90,000 to 100,000 clones; about two thirds were detected once. Around 2.5% of the sample rests with the top ten.

Inclusive of the bounding cysteine and phenylalanine, the CDR3 is 13 residues long. Only CDR3 DNA is held: 39 bases, read in frame from base 1. Sequences SGHTA (CDR1) and FQGNSA (CDR2) are obtained from the germline V gene. The junction carries 10 bases between V and J, which are trimmed by 7 bases and 3 bases respectively. Points on this clone: Which antigen it targets is not known. Base qualities are not at hand, and no much larger clone is one base apart.

Sample: PBMCs. The chain uses TRBV7-2 and TRBJ2-1; D gene: possibly TRBD1, on 6 matching bases. The source is a man in his fifties or sixties in good health and CMV-seronegative. In nucleotides, the sequence is TGTGCCAGCAATAACAGGGTCTACAATGAGCAGTTCTTC. Its translation reads: CASNNRVYNEQFF.